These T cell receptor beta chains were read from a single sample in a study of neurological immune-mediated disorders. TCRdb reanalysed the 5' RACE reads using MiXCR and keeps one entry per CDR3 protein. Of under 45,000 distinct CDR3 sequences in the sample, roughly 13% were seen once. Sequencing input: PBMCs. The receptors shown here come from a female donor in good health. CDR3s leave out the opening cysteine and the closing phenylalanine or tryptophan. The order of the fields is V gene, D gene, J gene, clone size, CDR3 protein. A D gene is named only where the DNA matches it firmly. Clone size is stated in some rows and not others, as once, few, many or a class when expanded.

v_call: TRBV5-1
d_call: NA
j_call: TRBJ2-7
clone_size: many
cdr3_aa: ASSLYSLSYEQY

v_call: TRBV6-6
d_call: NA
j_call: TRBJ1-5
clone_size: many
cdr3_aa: ASSYSTPGRGNQPQH

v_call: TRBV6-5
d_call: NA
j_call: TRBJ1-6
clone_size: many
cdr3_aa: ASSYSFRRVYSPLH

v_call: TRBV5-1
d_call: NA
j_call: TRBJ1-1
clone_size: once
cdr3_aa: ASSFYICSATPGFTEAF

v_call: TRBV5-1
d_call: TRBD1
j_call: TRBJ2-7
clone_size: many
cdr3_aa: ASSRSLGGHEQY

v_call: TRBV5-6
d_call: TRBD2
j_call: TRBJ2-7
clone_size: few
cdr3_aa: ASSPGLAGTSYEQY

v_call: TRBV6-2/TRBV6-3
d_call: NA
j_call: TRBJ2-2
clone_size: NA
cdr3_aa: ASRLPVNTGELF

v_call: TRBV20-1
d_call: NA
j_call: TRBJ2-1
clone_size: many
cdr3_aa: SARTAWAYNEQF

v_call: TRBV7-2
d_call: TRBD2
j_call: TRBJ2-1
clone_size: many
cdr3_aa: ASSPRIGTSGGYNEQF

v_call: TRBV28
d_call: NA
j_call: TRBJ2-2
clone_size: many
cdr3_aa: ASSSLVVSGELF

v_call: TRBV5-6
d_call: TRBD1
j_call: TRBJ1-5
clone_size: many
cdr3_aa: ASSLGTGRFNQPQH

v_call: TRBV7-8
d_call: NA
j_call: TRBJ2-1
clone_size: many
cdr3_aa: ASSYHWASYYNEQF

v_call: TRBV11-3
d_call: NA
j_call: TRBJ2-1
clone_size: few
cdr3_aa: ASSLDGGLRSEQF

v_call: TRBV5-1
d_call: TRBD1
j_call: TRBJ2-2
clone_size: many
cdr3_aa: ASSLGQGSTGELF

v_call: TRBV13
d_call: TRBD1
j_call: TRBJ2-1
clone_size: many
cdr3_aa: ASIQGGLHNEQF

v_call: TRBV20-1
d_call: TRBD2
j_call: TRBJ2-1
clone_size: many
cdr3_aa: SAGGDARNEQF

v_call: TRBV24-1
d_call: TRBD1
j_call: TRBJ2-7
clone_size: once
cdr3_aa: ATSDQFLDPGQGHYEQY

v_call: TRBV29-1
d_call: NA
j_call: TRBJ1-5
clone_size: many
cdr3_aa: SVGGDSNQPQH

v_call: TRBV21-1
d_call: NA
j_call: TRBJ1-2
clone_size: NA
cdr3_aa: ASSKGGQGSYGYT

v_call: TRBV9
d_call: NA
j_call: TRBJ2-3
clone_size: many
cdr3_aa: ASSPPPPGITGNTDTQY

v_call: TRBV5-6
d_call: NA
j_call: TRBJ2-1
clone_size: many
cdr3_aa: ASSYEGGTYNEQF

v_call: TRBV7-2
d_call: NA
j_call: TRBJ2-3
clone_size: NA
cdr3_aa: ASSLIVGSFTDTQY

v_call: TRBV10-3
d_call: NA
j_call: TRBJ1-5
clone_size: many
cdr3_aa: AISPSRGQPQH

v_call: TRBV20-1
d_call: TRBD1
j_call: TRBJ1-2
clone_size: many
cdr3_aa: SAPSRTGHNYGYT

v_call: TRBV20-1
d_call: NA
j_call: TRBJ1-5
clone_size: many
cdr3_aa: SARGGSESQPQH

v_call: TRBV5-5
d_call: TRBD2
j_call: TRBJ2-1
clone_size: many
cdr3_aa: ASSLLGGGDEQF

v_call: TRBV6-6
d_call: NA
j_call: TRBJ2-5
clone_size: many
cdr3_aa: ASSATGETQY

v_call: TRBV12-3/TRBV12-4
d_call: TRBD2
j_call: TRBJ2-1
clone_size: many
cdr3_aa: ASRGSGRGKYNEQF

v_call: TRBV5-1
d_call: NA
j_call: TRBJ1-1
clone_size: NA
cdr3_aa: ASSPGAQAPGEAF

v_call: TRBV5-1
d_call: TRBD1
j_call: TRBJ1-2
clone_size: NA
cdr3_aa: ASSWGQGSYGYT

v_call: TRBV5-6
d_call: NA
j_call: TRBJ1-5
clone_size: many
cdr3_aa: ASSLGWGGKNQPQH

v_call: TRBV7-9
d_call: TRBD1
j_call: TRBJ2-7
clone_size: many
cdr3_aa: ASSLDRGYEQY

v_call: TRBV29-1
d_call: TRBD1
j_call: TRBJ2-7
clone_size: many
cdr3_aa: SVRQGGSSYEQY

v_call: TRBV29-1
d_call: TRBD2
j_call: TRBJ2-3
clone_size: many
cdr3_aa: SGELAGSSTDTQY

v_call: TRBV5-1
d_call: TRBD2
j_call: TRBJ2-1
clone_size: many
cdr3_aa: ASSLAGTNNEQF

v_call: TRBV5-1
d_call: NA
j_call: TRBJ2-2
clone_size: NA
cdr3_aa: ASRQPGAETGDLF

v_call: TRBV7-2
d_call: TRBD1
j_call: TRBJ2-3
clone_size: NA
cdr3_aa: ASSSTGGMTDTQY

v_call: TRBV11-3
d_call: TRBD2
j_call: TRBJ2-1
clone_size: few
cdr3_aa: ASSFSGSRGEQF

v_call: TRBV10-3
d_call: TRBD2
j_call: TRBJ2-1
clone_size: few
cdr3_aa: AISEWGGNEQF

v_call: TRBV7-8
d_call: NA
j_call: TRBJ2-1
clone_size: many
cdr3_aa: ASSPDGNSYNEQF

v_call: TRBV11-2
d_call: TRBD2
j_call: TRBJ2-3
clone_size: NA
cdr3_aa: ASSLAYSSGGAADTQY

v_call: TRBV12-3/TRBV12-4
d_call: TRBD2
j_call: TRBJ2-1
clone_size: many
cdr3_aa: ASSSQGAGGYNEQF